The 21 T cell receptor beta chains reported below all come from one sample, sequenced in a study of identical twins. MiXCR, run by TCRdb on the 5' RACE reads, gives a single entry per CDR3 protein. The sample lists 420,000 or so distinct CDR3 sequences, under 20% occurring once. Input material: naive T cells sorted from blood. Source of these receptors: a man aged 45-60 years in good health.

The CDR3: CASSPETRIGEQYF. CDR3 in DNA: TGTGCCAGCAGCCCCGAGACTAGGATAGGCGAGCAGTACTTC. V is TRBV6-1 and J is TRBJ2-7, with a tentative D call TRBD2 (6 bases). V lost 6 bases, J lost 6 bases, and 18 bases lay in between. CDR3 length: 14 amino acids. Germline V gene lookup returns CDR1 MNHNS and CDR2 SASEGT.

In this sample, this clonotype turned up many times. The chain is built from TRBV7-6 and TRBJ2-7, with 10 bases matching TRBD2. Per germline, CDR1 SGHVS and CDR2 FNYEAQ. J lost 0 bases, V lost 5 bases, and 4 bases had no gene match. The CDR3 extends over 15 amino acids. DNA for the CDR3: TGTGCCAGCAGCCGTGCTAGCGGGAGCTCCTACGAGCAGTACTTC. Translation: CASSRASGSSYEQYF.

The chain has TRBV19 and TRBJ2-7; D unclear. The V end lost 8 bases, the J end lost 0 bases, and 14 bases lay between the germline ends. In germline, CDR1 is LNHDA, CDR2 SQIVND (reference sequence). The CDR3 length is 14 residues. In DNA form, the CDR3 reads TGTGCCAGTTCCCGCAGCCTCCTCTCCTACGAGCAGTACTTC. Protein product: CASSRSLLSYEQYF.

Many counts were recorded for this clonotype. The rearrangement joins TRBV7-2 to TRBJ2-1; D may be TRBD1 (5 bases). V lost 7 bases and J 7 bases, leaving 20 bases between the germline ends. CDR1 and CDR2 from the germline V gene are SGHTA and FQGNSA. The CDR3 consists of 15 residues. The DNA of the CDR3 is TGTGCCAGCACCTCCGAAGGGGCAGGGCTTAATGAGCAGTTCTTC. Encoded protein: CASTSEGAGLNEQFF.

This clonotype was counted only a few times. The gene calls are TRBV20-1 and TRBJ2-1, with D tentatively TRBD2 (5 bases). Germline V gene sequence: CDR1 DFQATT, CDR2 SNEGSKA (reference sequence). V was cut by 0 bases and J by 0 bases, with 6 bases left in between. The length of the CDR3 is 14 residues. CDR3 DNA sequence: TGCAGTGCTAGAGAGCGGGTCTCCTACAATGAGCAGTTCTTC. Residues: CSARERVSYNEQFF.

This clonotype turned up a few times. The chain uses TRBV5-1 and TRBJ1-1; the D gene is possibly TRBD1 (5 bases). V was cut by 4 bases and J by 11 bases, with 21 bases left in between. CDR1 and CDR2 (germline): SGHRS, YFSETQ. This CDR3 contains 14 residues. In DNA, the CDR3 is TGCGCCAGCAGCCCCCCCACGGGACGACTGCAGGCTTTCTTT. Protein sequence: CASSPPTGRLQAFF.

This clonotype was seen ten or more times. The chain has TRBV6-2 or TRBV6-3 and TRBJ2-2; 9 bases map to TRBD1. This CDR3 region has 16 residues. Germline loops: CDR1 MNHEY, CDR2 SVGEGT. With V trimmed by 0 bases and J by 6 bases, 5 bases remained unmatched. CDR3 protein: CASSYSWDRVSGELFF. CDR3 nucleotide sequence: TGTGCCAGCAGTTACTCGTGGGACAGGGTATCCGGGGAGCTGTTTTTT.

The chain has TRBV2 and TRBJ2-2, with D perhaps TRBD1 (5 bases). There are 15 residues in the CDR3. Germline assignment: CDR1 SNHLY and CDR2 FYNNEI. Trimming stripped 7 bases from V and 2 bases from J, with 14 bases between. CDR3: CASITVQENTGELFF. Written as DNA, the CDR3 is TGTGCCAGCATCACAGTACAGGAAAACACCGGGGAGCTGTTTTTT.

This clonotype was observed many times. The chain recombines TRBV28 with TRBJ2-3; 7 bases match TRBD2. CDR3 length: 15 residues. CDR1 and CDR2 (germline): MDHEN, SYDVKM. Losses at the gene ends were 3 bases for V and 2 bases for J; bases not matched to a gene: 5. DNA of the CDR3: TGTGCCAGCAGTTTTTCAGCGGGGTCCACAGATACGCAGTATTTT. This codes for CASSFSAGSTDTQYF.

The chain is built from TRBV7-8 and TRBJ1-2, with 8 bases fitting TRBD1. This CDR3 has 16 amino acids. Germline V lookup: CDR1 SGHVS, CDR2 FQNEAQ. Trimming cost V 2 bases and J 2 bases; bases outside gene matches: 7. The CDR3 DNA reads TGTGCCAGCAGCTTAATCTCGACAGGGGCCAACTATGGCTACACCTTC. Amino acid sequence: CASSLISTGANYGYTF.

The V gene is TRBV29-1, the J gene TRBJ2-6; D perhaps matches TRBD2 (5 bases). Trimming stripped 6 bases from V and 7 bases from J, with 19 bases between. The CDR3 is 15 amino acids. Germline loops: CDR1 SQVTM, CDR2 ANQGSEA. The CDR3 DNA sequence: TGCAGCGTACACAGCTTCCGGAGCGGAGCCAACGTCCTGACTTTC. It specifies CSVHSFRSGANVLTF.

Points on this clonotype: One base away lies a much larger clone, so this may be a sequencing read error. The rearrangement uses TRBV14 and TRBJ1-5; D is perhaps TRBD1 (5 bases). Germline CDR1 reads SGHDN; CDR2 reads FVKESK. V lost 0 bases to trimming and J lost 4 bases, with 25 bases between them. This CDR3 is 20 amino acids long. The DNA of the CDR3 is TGTGCCAGCAGCCAAGATTGGTTGGGACGGCCTCAGCTAGGTAATCAGCCCCAGCATTTT. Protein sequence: CASSQDWLGRPQLGNQPQHF.

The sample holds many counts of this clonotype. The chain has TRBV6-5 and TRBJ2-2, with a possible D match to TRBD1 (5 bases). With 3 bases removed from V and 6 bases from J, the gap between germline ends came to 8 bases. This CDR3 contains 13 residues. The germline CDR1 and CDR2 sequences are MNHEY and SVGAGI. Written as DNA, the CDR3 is TGTGCCAGCAGTTATTTAGGGGCCGGGGAGCTGTTTTTT. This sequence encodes CASSYLGAGELFF.

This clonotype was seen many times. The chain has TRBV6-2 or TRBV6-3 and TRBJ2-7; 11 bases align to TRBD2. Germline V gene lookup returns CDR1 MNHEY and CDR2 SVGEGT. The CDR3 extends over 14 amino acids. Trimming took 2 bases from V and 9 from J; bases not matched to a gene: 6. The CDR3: CASSYPSGGPPQYF. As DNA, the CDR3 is TGTGCCAGCAGTTACCCTAGCGGGGGGCCACCGCAGTACTTC.

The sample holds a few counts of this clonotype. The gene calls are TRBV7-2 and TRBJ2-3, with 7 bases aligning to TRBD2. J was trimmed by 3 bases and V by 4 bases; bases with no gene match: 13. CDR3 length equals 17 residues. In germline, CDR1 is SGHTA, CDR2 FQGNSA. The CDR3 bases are TGTGCCAGCAGCTCTAAACTTGGCGGGGGACGTACAGATACGCAGTATTTT. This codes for CASSSKLGGGRTDTQYF.

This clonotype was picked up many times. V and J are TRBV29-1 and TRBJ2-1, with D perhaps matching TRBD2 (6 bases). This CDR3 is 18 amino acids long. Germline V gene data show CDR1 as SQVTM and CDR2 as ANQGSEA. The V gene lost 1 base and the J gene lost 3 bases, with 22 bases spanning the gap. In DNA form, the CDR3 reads TGCAGCGTTGAAGGTTGGCGGGACCCCCAAGGGTACTACAATGAGCAGTTCTTC. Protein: CSVEGWRDPQGYYNEQFF.

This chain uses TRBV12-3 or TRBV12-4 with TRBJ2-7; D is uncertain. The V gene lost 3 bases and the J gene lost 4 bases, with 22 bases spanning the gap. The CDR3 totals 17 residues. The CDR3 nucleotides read TGTGCCAGCAGTTTCCGATGGCAGCTTGGTTCCGGGTACGAGCAGTACTTC. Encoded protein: CASSFRWQLGSGYEQYF.

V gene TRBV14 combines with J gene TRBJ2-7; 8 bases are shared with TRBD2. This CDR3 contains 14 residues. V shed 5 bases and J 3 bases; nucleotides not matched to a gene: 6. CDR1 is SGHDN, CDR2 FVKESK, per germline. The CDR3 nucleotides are TGTGCCAGCAGCGTCGGGAGGGCCGGCTACGAGCAGTACTTC. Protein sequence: CASSVGRAGYEQYF.

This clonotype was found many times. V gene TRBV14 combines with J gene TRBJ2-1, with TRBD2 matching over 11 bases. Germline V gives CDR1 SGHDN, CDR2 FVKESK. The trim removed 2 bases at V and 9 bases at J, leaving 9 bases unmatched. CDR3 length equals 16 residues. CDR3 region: CASSQIAGGPSSEQFF. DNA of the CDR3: TGTGCCAGCAGCCAAATAGCGGGAGGGCCGTCAAGTGAGCAGTTCTTC.

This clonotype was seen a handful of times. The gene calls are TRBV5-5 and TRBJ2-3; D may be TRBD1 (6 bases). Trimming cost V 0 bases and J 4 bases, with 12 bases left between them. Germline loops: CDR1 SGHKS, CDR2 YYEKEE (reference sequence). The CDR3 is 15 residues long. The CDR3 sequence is CASSLGGRNSDTQYF. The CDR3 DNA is TGTGCCAGCAGCTTGGGGGGGCGGAACTCAGATACGCAGTATTTT.

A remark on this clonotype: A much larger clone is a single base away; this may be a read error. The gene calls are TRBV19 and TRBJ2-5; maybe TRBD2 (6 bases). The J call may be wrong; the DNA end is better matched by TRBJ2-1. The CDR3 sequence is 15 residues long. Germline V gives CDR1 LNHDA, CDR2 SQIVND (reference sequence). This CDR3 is CASSMIGRRAETQFF. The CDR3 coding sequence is TGTGCCAGTAGTATGATAGGACGGAGGGCAGAGACCCAGTTCTTC.